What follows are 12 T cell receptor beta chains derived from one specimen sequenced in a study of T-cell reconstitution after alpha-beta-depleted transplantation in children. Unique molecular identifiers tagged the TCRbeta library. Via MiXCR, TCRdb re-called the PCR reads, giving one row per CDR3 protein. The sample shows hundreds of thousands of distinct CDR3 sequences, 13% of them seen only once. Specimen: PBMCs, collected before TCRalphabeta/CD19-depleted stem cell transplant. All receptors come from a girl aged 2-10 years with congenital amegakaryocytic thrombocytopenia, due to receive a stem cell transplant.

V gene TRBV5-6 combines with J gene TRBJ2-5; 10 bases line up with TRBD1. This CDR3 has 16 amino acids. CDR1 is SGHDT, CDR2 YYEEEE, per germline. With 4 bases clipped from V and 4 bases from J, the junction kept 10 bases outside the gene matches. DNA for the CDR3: TGTGCCAGCAGCAATCCGGGACAGGGGTACGGAGAGACCCAGTACTTC. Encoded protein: CASSNPGQGYGETQYF.

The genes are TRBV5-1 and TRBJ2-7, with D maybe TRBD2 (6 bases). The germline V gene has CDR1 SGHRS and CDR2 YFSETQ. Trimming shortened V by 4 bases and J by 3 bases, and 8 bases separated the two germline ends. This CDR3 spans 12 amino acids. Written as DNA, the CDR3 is TGCGCCAGCAGCGAGGACTACTACGAGCAGTACTTC. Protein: CASSEDYYEQYF. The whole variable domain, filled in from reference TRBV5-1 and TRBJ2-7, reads KAGVTQTPRYLIKTRGQQVTLSCSPISGHRSVSWYQQTPGQGLQFLFEYFSETQRNKGNFPGRFSGRQFSNSRSEMNVSTLELGDSALYLCASSEDYYEQYFGPGTRLTVT.

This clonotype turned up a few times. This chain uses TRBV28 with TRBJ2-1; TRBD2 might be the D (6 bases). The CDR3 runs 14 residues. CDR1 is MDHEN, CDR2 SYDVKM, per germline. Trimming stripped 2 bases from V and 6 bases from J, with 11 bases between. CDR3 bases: TGTGCCAGCAGTTTAACGGGGCGGGGCAATGAGCAGTTCTTC. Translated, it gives CASSLTGRGNEQFF.

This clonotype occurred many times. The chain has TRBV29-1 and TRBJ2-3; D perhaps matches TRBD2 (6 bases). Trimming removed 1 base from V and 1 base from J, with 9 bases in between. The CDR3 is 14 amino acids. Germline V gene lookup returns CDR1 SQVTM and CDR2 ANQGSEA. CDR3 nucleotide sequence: TGCAGCGTTGAAGGTCCTAGCGGCACAGATACGCAGTATTTT. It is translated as CSVEGPSGTDTQYF.

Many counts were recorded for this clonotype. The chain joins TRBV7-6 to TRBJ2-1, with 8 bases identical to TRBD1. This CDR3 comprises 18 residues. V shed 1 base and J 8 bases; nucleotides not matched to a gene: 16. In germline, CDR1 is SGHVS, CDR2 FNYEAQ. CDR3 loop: CASSLEAVGQGRGDEQFF. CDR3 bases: TGTGCCAGCAGCTTAGAGGCGGTCGGACAGGGAAGGGGCGATGAGCAGTTCTTC.

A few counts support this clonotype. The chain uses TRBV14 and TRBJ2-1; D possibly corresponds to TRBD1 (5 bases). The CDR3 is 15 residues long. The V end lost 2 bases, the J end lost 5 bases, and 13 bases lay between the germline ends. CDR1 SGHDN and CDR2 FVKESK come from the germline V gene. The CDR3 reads CASSQRRENDNEQFF. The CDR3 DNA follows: TGTGCCAGCAGCCAACGCAGGGAAAATGACAATGAGCAGTTCTTC. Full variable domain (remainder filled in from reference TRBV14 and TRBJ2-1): EAGVTQFPSHSVIEKGQTVTLRCDPISGHDNLYWYRRVMGKEIKFLLHFVKESKQDESGMPNNRFLAERTGGTYSTLKVQPAELEDSGVYFCASSQRRENDNEQFFGPGTRLTVL.

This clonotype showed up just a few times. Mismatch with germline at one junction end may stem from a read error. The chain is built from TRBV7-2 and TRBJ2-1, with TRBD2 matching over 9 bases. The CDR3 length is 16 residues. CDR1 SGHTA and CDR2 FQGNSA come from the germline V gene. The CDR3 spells CASSSRLLAGRNEKFF. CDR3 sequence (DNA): TGTGCCAGCAGCTCCAGGCTTCTAGCGGGACGAAATGAGAAGTTCTTC.

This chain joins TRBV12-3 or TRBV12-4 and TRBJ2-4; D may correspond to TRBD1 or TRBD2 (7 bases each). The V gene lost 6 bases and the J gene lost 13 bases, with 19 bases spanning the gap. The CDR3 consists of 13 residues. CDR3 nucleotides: TGTGCCAGCAGCGCCCCAGGGGGAGGGGAACAGTACTTC. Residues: CASSAPGGGEQYF.

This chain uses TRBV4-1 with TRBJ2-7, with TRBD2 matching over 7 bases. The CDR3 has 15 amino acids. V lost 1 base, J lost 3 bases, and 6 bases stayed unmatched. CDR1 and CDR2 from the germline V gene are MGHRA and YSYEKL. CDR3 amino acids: CASSQVPASGYEQYF. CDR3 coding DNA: TGCGCCAGCAGCCAAGTTCCGGCTAGCGGCTACGAGCAGTACTTC.

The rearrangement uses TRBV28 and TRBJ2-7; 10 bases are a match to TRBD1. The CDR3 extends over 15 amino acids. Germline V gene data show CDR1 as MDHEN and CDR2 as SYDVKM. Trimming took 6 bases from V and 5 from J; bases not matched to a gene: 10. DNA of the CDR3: TGTGCCAGCAGGTCACCGGGACAGGGGAGGAACGAGCAGTACTTC. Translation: CASRSPGQGRNEQYF.

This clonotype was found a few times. CDR3 sequence: CASSLDFRTAAQYF. DNA for the CDR3: TGTGCCAGCAGCTTAGATTTTCGGACCGCGGCGCAGTACTTC. The gene calls are TRBV11-2 and TRBJ2-7; D is ambiguous. There are 14 residues in the CDR3. Germline V gene sequence: CDR1 SGHAT, CDR2 FQNNGV. V lost 0 bases, J lost 9 bases, and 15 bases lay in between.

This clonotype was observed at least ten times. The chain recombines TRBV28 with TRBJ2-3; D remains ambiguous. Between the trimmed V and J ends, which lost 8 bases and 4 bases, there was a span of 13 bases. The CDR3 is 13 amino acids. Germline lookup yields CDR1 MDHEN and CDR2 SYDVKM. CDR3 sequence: CASPSTGPDTQYF. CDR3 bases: TGTGCCAGCCCCTCGACCGGCCCAGATACGCAGTATTTT.